What follows are 4 T cell receptor delta chains derived from one specimen sequenced in a study of gamma-delta chains in newborns, infants, children. TCRdb re-called clones from the reads using CATT. The data contain around 4,300 delta-chain clones, 3.1% of them singletons. Sequenced material: blood. The receptors originated from a child who was a newborn, infant or young child, either healthy, febrile or measles-vaccinated (not recorded which).

This clone has just a few counts. TCRdb lists the protein of a much larger clone for this DNA, which differs at residue 10, so this is likely a read error; the protein given here is translated from the DNA itself. The rearrangement uses TRDV2 and TRDJ2, with D possibly being TRDD3 (5 bases). Trimming took 3 bases from V and 6 from J, leaving 16 bases between them. Per the germline V gene, CDR1 is GEAIGNYY and CDR2 is EKD. This CDR3 is built from 15 residues. CDR3 sequence: CACDEMGTLAAQLFF. The CDR3 bases are TGTGCCTGTGACGAGATGGGGACCCTGGCAGCACAACTCTTCTTT.

By proportion, this clone is medium-sized. The chain is built from TRDV2 and TRDJ3, with 10 bases lining up with TRDD3. The CDR3 totals 21 residues. CDR1 and CDR2 from the germline V gene are GEAIGNYY and EKD. V lost 1 base, J lost 0 bases, and 11 bases stayed unmatched. The CDR3 DNA follows: TGTGCCTGTGACACGGTACTGGGGGATTCTGACACCTCCTGGGACACCCGACAGATGTTTTTC. As protein: CACDTVLGDSDTSWDTRQMFF.

A word on this clone: TCRdb's protein, taken from a much larger clone, differs from this DNA's translation at residue 14, likely owing to a read error; the protein displayed comes from the DNA. The V gene is TRDV2, the J gene TRDJ2, with 9 nucleotides matching TRDD3. Germline V gene sequence: CDR1 GEAIGNYY, CDR2 EKD. There are 18 residues in the CDR3. This CDR3 is CACDTAGIRPTLTTQLFF. For the CDR3, the DNA is TGTGCCTGTGACACCGCGGGGATACGCCCCACTTTGACAACACAACTCTTCTTT.

This clone was seen more than once but under ten times. This may be a read error, as it is one base from a much larger clone. Other DNA sequences in this specimen translate into the identical CDR3. The rearrangement joins TRDV2 to TRDJ2; 10 bases agree with TRDD3. V shed 2 bases, J shed 8 bases, and the junction held 7 bases outside the gene matches. The CDR3 is 15 amino acids. The germline V gene encodes CDR1 GEAIGNYY and CDR2 EKD. The DNA of the CDR3 is TGTGCCTGTGACAGACTGGGGGATTCGACTGCACAACTCTTCTTT. Translation: CACDRLGDSTAQLFF.